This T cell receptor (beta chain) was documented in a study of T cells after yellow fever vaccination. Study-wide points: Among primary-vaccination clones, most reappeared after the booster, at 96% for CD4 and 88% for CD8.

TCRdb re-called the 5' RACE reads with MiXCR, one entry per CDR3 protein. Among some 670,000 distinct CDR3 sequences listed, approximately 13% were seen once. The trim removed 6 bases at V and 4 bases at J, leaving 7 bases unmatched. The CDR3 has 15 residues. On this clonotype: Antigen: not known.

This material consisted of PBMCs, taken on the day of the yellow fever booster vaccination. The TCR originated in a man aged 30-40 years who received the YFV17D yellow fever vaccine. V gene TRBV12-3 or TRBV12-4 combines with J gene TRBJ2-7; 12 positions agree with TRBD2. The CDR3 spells CASSATSGSRYEQYF. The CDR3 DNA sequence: TGTGCCAGCAGCGCGACTAGCGGGAGTCGTTACGAGCAGTACTTC.